The 3 T cell receptor beta chains in this list originate from one sample, sequenced in a study of glioma-infiltrating T cells after dendritic cell vaccination. Sequencing was performed with immunoSEQ multiplex PCR; in TCRdb, only in-frame clones are kept and a portion is missing. The sample has fewer than 70,000 clones; more than 75% are singletons. Time point here: after dendritic cell vaccination, including at tumor progression/relapse. Sequenced material: blood, taken after dendritic cell vaccination. These receptors came from a human donor with glioblastoma.

The chain has TRBV6-1 and TRBJ2-3; D gene unclear. V lost 7 bases, J lost 0 bases, and 11 bases lay in between. The CDR3 totals 14 residues. Looked up from germline, CDR1 is MNHNS and CDR2 is SASEGT. The CDR3 loop reads CASILLTSTDTQYF. Here the CDR3 DNA reads TGTGCCAGCATTCTCCTCACTAGCACAGATACGCAGTATTTT.

This chain links TRBV27 with TRBJ1-6; D gene uncertain. The V gene's germline CDR1 is MNHEY and CDR2 SMNVEV (reference sequence). Trimming pared 4 bases from V and 6 bases from J, leaving 13 bases between. The CDR3 is 15 residues long. In DNA form, the CDR3 reads TGTGCCAGCAGTTCATGGCAGGATAGTAATTCACCCCTCCACTTT. This codes for CASSSWQDSNSPLHF.

J is TRBJ1-5 and V is TRBV6-1; 9 nucleotides agree with TRBD1. This CDR3 comprises 15 residues. Trimming took 8 bases from V and 0 from J; bases not matched to a gene: 5. The germline V gene has CDR1 MNHNS and CDR2 SASEGT. CDR3 residues: CASFDRGISNQPQHF. The CDR3, as DNA: TGTGCCAGCTTCGACAGGGGGATTAGCAATCAGCCCCAGCATTTT.